What follows are 11 T cell receptor beta chains derived from one specimen sequenced in a study of graft-versus-host responses after intestinal transplantation. These TCRs' antigens remain unknown. Here immunoSEQ multiplex PCR was the method, and the copy in TCRdb shows in-frame clones only, minus some. The top ten clones hold under 9.5% of a sample with some 76,000 clones, 80% to 90% of them seen once. Sequencing was performed on unstimulated CD8+ T cells sorted from spleen or lymph node cells, taken before transplant. The receptors derive from a human donor who was the organ donor for an intestinal transplant.

The chain recombines TRBV11-2 with TRBJ2-1, with 11 nucleotides matching TRBD2. Trimming cost V 1 base and J 5 bases; bases outside gene matches: 10. This CDR3 has 18 amino acids. Germline V gives CDR1 SGHAT, CDR2 FQNNGV. CDR3 DNA: TGTGCCAGCAGCTTAGGACTAGCGGGGTTCACCGTCGACAATGAGCAGTTCTTC. Its protein product is CASSLGLAGFTVDNEQFF.

This chain connects TRBV6-4 to TRBJ2-7; 7 nucleotides align to TRBD1. Germline V gene data show CDR1 as MRHNA and CDR2 as SNTAGT. The CDR3 is 15 residues long. Trimming cost V 6 bases and J 0 bases; bases outside gene matches: 8. The CDR3 bases are TGTGCCAGCAGCGCCAGAGGGGGCTTCTCCTACGAGCAGTACTTC. Translation gives CASSARGGFSYEQYF.

This clone appeared once. The chain uses TRBV7-9 and TRBJ1-5; TRBD1 is a possible D gene (5 bases). This CDR3 is 12 amino acids long. Trimming stripped 3 bases from V and 7 bases from J, with 7 bases between. Germline V gene data show CDR1 as SEHNR and CDR2 as FQNEAQ (reference sequence). CDR3 in DNA: TGTGCCAGCAGCTTGACAGAACAGCCCCAGCATTTT. Protein sequence: CASSLTEQPQHF.

The chain employs TRBV7-9 and TRBJ1-6, with 7 bases that match TRBD1. CDR1 and CDR2 (germline): SEHNR, FQNEAQ (reference sequence). This CDR3 has 16 amino acids. J gave up 4 bases and V 5 bases, and 8 bases lay outside the gene matches. CDR3 amino acids: CASSEGDSPYNSPLHF. The CDR3 DNA is TGTGCCAGCAGCGAAGGGGACAGTCCTTATAATTCACCCCTCCACTTT. Combining the CDR3 with reference TRBV7-9 and TRBJ1-6 gives the whole variable domain DTGVSQNPRHKITKRGQNVTFRCDPISEHNRLYWYRQTLGQGPEFLTYFQNEAQLEKSRLLSDRFSAERPKGSFSTLEIQRTEQGDSAMYLCASSEGDSPYNSPLHFGNGTRLTVT.

The rearrangement links TRBV6-5 to TRBJ2-5, with D unclear. Germline V gives CDR1 MNHEY, CDR2 SVGAGI. The CDR3 totals 14 residues. The V gene lost 4 bases and the J gene lost 6 bases, with 15 bases spanning the gap. CDR3 sequence (DNA): TGTGCCAGCAGTTCCCCGGGTCGAGAAAAGACCCAGTACTTC. Its protein is CASSSPGREKTQYF.

This clone has a handful of counts. The rearrangement uses TRBV6-9 and TRBJ2-3; D unresolved. Germline lookup yields CDR1 MNHGY and CDR2 SVAAGI. The CDR3 consists of 14 residues. V gave up 3 bases and J gave up 1 base, with 8 bases separating them. In DNA, the CDR3 is TGTGCCAGCAGTTACTTTCCTGGCACAGATACGCAGTATTTT. Translation gives CASSYFPGTDTQYF.

The chain couples TRBV11-1 to TRBJ2-7; no clear D. Between the trimmed V and J ends, which lost 0 bases and 5 bases, there was a span of 11 bases. The CDR3 sequence is 14 residues long. Germline V gene lookup returns CDR1 SGHAT and CDR2 FQDESV (reference sequence). CDR3 loop: CASSLASGSNEQYF. The DNA of the CDR3 is TGTGCCAGCAGCTTAGCGTCAGGTTCAAACGAGCAGTACTTC.

This rearrangement joins TRBV9 to TRBJ2-7; TRBD1 matches 9 bases. The CDR3 sequence is 17 residues long. Germline lookup yields CDR1 SGDLS and CDR2 YYNGEE. J lost 4 bases, V lost 0 bases, and 11 bases had no gene match. The CDR3 DNA sequence: TGTGCCAGCAGCGTAGAGGGTGGCACAGGGGGCCAGTACGAGCAGTACTTC. The encoded protein is CASSVEGGTGGQYEQYF. Looking up the rest from reference TRBV9 and TRBJ2-7 gives the full variable domain: DSGVTQTPKHLITATGQRVTLRCSPRSGDLSVYWYQQSLDQGLQFLIQYYNGEERAKGNILERFSAQQFPDLHSELNLSSLELGDSALYFCASSVEGGTGGQYEQYFGPGTRLTVT.

This rearrangement joins TRBV2 to TRBJ2-5; 8 positions agree with TRBD2. V was clipped by 4 bases and J by 4 bases; unmatched bases: 8. The germline V gene encodes CDR1 SNHLY and CDR2 FYNNEI. The CDR3 covers 15 residues. The CDR3 loop reads CASSASGGSAETQYF. The CDR3 DNA reads TGTGCCAGCAGTGCCTCGGGGGGGTCCGCAGAGACCCAGTACTTC.

The chain couples TRBV28 to TRBJ2-7; D not certain. Germline V gives CDR1 MDHEN, CDR2 SYDVKM. The V end was cut by 6 bases, the J end by 4 bases, with 16 bases between. The CDR3 covers 14 residues. The CDR3 is CASRRATNQYEQYF. DNA for the CDR3: TGTGCCAGCAGACGAGCTACAAATCAATACGAGCAGTACTTC.

This chain uses TRBV7-9 with TRBJ2-2; tentatively, D is TRBD1 (6 bases). The CDR3 sequence is 12 residues long. Germline CDR1 reads SEHNR; CDR2 reads FQNEAQ (reference sequence). DNA of the CDR3: TGTGGTACGACAGGGAACACCGGGGAGCTGTTTTTT. Translating it yields CGTTGNTGELFF.